This record concerns one T cell receptor beta chain sequence. Its antigen is unknown. TCRdb's table, derived via immunoSEQ multiplex PCR, lists solely in-frame clones and lacks some. The sample holds over 200,000 clones, roughly 80% seen once. These data are taken from a study of cytomegalovirus exposure and HLA in healthy donors. General study points: While the bulk of TCR sequences proved rare, some public TCRs turned up in many donors. Specificity for CMV antigens was confirmed in vitro for a few of the CMV-associated chains.

The CDR3 has 16 amino acids. The germline V gene has CDR1 SGHNT and CDR2 YYREEE (reference sequence). V trimming: 4 bases; J trimming: 0 bases; junction bases outside the gene matches: 3. Sequencing input: PBMCs. The clonotype comes from a woman aged 18-29 years in good health and CMV-seronegative. The chain is built from TRBV5-4 and TRBJ2-7; 14 bases are a match to TRBD2. CDR3 bases: TGTGCCAGCAGCGGAGGGACTAGCGGGAGCTCCTACGAGCAGTACTTC. Translated, it gives CASSGGTSGSSYEQYF. The full variable domain, with the rest looked up from reference TRBV5-4 and TRBJ2-7, is ETGVTQSPTHLIKTRGQQVTLRCSSQSGHNTVSWYQQALGQGPQFIFQYYREEENGRGNFPPRFSGLQFPNYSSELNVNALELDDSALYLCASSGGTSGSSYEQYFGPGTRLTVT.